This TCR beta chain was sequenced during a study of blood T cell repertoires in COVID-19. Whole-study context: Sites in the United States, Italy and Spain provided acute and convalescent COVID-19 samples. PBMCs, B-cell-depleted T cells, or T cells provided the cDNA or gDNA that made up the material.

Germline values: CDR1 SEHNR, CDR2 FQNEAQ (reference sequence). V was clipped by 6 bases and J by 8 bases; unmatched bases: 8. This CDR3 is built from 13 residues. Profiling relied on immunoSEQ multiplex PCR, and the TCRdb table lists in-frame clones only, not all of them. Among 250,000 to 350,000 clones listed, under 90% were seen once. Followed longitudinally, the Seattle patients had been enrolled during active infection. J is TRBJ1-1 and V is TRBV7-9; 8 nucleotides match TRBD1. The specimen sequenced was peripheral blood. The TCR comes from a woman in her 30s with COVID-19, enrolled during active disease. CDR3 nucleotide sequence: TGTGCCAGCAGTCGTCGACAGGGGTTAGAAGCTTTCTTT. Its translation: CASSRRQGLEAFF. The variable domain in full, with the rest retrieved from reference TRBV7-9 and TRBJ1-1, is DTGVSQNPRHKITKRGQNVTFRCDPISEHNRLYWYRQTLGQGPEFLTYFQNEAQLEKSRLLSDRFSAERPKGSFSTLEIQRTEQGDSAMYLCASSRRQGLEAFFGQGTRLTVV.